These 21 T cell receptor beta chains came from one sample sequenced in a study of cytomegalovirus exposure and HLA in healthy donors. 13 Jbeta primers and 60 Vbeta primers were used for the PCR. Here immunoSEQ multiplex PCR was the method, and the copy in TCRdb shows in-frame clones only, minus some. The sample yields about 120,000 clones, around 81% seen once. The material sequenced was PBMCs. These receptor sequences come from a woman between 25 and 40 years old in good health and CMV-seronegative.

This sequence joins TRBV27 and TRBJ1-5; TRBD1 is a possible D gene (6 bases). With 7 bases removed from V and 2 bases from J, the gap between germline ends came to 24 bases. CDR1 and CDR2 (germline): MNHEY, SMNVEV (reference sequence). The CDR3 has 18 residues. As DNA, the CDR3 is TGTGCCAGCAAGGCGGGGGGCGCGGAGGAGTTTGGCAATCAGCCCCAGCATTTT. Protein: CASKAGGAEEFGNQPQHF.

V is TRBV5-1 and J is TRBJ2-3; 7 bases agree with TRBD2. The CDR3 consists of 16 residues. The ends lost 0 bases at V and 3 bases at J; junction bases unmatched: 7. Germline V gives CDR1 SGHRS, CDR2 YFSETQ. The CDR3 region is CASSLAGSGTTDTQYF. For the CDR3, the DNA is TGCGCCAGCAGCTTGGCCGGGAGCGGGACTACAGATACGCAGTATTTT. The full variable domain, rest sourced from reference TRBV5-1 and TRBJ2-3, is KAGVTQTPRYLIKTRGQQVTLSCSPISGHRSVSWYQQTPGQGLQFLFEYFSETQRNKGNFPGRFSGRQFSNSRSEMNVSTLELGDSALYLCASSLAGSGTTDTQYFGPGTRLTVL.

The chain has TRBV25-1 and TRBJ2-2; TRBD1 matches at 7 bases. Germline V lookup: CDR1 MGHDK, CDR2 SYGVNS. The ends lost 3 bases at V and 3 bases at J; junction bases unmatched: 1. The CDR3 runs 14 residues. CDR3 loop: CASSDQGDTGELFF. As DNA, the CDR3 is TGTGCCAGCAGTGATCAGGGGGACACCGGGGAGCTGTTTTTT.

The rearrangement joins TRBV5-1 to TRBJ2-2, with a possible D match to TRBD1 (6 bases). The CDR3 consists of 18 residues. From germline, CDR1 is SGHRS and CDR2 YFSETQ. V was shortened by 2 bases and J by 0 bases, with 17 bases between the two germline ends. CDR3 sequence: CASSLWTDLFANTGELFF. The CDR3 nucleotides are TGCGCCAGCAGCTTATGGACAGACTTGTTCGCGAACACCGGGGAGCTGTTTTTT.

This chain links TRBV7-2 with TRBJ1-2, with a tentative D call TRBD1 (6 bases). CDR3 size: 14 residues. In germline, CDR1 is SGHTA, CDR2 FQGNSA. Trimming left V 0 bases short and J 6 bases short, with 11 bases between. CDR3 sequence (DNA): TGTGCCAGCAGCTTAGCTGGGGCAGGGGATGGCTACACCTTC. Amino acid sequence: CASSLAGAGDGYTF.

This clone has only a few counts. The chain uses TRBV28 and TRBJ2-3, with 10 nucleotides matching TRBD1. V gave up 4 bases and J gave up 4 bases; unmatched junction bases: 8. This CDR3 contains 16 residues. Germline assignment: CDR1 MDHEN and CDR2 SYDVKM. This CDR3 reads CASSWPGTGESDTQYF. The CDR3, as DNA: TGTGCCAGCAGTTGGCCCGGGACAGGGGAGTCAGATACGCAGTATTTT.

The chain links TRBV19 to TRBJ2-1, with TRBD2 matching 7 bases. Germline CDR1 is LNHDA and CDR2 is SQIVND (reference sequence). This CDR3 is built from 16 residues. V shed 10 bases, J shed 0 bases, and the junction held 12 bases outside the gene matches. In DNA, the CDR3 is TGTGCCACCGCCTGGGGGGAGGGGTTCTCCTACAATGAGCAGTTCTTC. Translation: CATAWGEGFSYNEQFF.

This clone was observed a few times. This chain links TRBV5-1 with TRBJ2-3, with 13 bases that match TRBD2. With V trimmed by 4 bases and J by 2 bases, 7 bases remained unmatched. Germline CDR1 reads SGHRS; CDR2 reads YFSETQ. The CDR3 length is 17 residues. CDR3 DNA sequence: TGCGCCAGCAGCCCAAGACTAGCGGGAGGCAACACAGATACGCAGTATTTT. This codes for CASSPRLAGGNTDTQYF.

The V gene is TRBV2, the J gene TRBJ1-2; 7 nucleotides match TRBD1. This CDR3 spans 15 amino acids. Germline lookup yields CDR1 SNHLY and CDR2 FYNNEI. V gave up 1 base and J gave up 2 bases; unmatched junction bases: 4. The CDR3 loop is CASSEGETGNYGYTF. CDR3 bases: TGTGCCAGCAGTGAAGGAGAGACAGGGAACTATGGCTACACCTTC.

The chain joins TRBV4-1 to TRBJ1-1; D might be TRBD1 (6 bases). V lost 4 bases and J lost 3, with 18 bases in between. Germline loops: CDR1 MGHRA, CDR2 YSYEKL. This CDR3 comprises 16 residues. DNA of the CDR3: TGCGCCAGCAGCCGATACGGGACACCGGAGGACACTGAAGCTTTCTTT. It yields the protein CASSRYGTPEDTEAFF.

The chain joins TRBV28 to TRBJ2-1; 7 bases agree with TRBD2. J lost 7 bases, V lost 6 bases, and 12 bases had no gene match. Germline CDR1 and CDR2: MDHEN and SYDVKM. This CDR3 contains 15 residues. CDR3 bases: TGTGCCAGCAGGCTGACCGGGCTAGCGGAAAATGAGCAGTTCTTC. This translates into CASRLTGLAENEQFF.

The chain employs TRBV11-3 and TRBJ2-1; D possibly corresponds to TRBD2 (6 bases). This CDR3 region has 14 residues. V lost 2 bases and J 6 bases, leaving 11 bases between the germline ends. The germline gives CDR1 SGHNT, CDR2 YENEEA. The CDR3 loop reads CASSLPGLPNEQFF. The CDR3, as DNA: TGTGCCAGCAGCTTACCGGGACTTCCCAATGAGCAGTTCTTC.

This chain links TRBV19 with TRBJ1-5; 8 bases are shared with TRBD1. The V segment lost 4 bases and the J segment 2 bases; nucleotides outside the gene matches: 4. Germline CDR1 is LNHDA and CDR2 is SQIVND (reference sequence). CDR3 size: 15 residues. The CDR3 protein is CASSTQGVRNQPQHF. The CDR3 bases are TGTGCCAGTAGTACACAGGGGGTCCGCAATCAGCCCCAGCATTTT. Full variable domain (remainder filled in from reference TRBV19 and TRBJ1-5): DGGITQSPKYLFRKEGQNVTLSCEQNLNHDAMYWYRQDPGQGLRLIYYSQIVNDFQKGDIAEGYSVSREKKESFPLTVTSAQKNPTAFYLCASSTQGVRNQPQHFGDGTRLSIL.

The V call is TRBV5-1, the J call TRBJ1-4; D is uncertain. The CDR3 is made up of 16 amino acids. V was shortened by 1 base and J by 5 bases, with 15 bases between the two germline ends. Germline values: CDR1 SGHRS, CDR2 YFSETQ. This chain's CDR3 is CASSLQILAPNEKLFF. In DNA form, the CDR3 reads TGCGCCAGCAGCTTGCAGATCCTGGCCCCCAATGAAAAACTGTTTTTT.

The chain links TRBV6-5 to TRBJ1-4; 9 bases agree with TRBD1. In germline, CDR1 is MNHEY, CDR2 SVGAGI. The CDR3 loop spans 14 amino acids. J lost 8 bases, V lost 5 bases, and 6 bases had no gene match. The CDR3 loop is CASSAGTGYEKLFF. The CDR3 bases are TGTGCCAGCAGTGCCGGGACAGGGTACGAAAAACTGTTTTTT.

The chain combines TRBV9 with TRBJ2-5; 8 bases map to TRBD1. The CDR3 has 14 residues. J lost 4 bases, V lost 4 bases, and 6 bases had no gene match. Per the germline V gene, CDR1 is SGDLS and CDR2 is YYNGEE. In DNA form, the CDR3 reads TGTGCCAGCAGCACAGGACAGGGAAGAGAGACCCAGTACTTC. It encodes CASSTGQGRETQYF.

This clone was observed once. V gene TRBV7-3 combines with J gene TRBJ2-3; 9 bases fit TRBD1. This CDR3 has 16 amino acids. Losses at the gene ends were 4 bases for V and 3 bases for J; bases not matched to a gene: 8. Germline-derived CDR1 and CDR2 are SGHTA and FQGTGA. The CDR3 sequence is CASSSGQGRVTDTQYF. The CDR3 nucleotides are TGTGCCAGCAGCTCGGGACAGGGAAGGGTGACAGATACGCAGTATTTT.

The chain couples TRBV28 to TRBJ1-4; D unclear. Germline V gives CDR1 MDHEN, CDR2 SYDVKM. V was clipped by 7 bases and J by 8 bases, with 20 bases between them. The CDR3 has 15 amino acids. CDR3 sequence reads: CASTLGRVREEKLFF. The CDR3, as DNA: TGTGCCAGCACCTTGGGTAGGGTGAGGGAAGAAAAACTGTTTTTT.

CDR3 nucleotides: TGTGCCAGCAGCTTAGGCCCGGACAGGGTTGACGAGCAGTACTTC. Translation: CASSLGPDRVDEQYF. The chain employs TRBV7-2 and TRBJ2-7, with 8 bases fitting TRBD1. V was pared by 1 base and J by 5 bases, with 7 bases of the junction left unmatched. The CDR3 sequence is 15 residues long. CDR1 SGHTA and CDR2 FQGNSA come from the germline V gene.

This chain joins TRBV7-2 and TRBJ2-7, with D possibly being TRBD2 (6 bases). Germline-derived CDR1 and CDR2 are SGHTA and FQGNSA. The V gene lost 8 bases and the J gene lost 4 bases, with 15 bases spanning the gap. This CDR3 contains 13 residues. The CDR3 sequence: CASSVAERYEQYF. The CDR3 DNA sequence: TGTGCCAGCTCGGTAGCGGAGAGATACGAGCAGTACTTC.

The rearrangement uses TRBV21-1 and TRBJ2-7; the table names TRBD2, a call not compared with the DNA. TRBV21-1 constitutes a pseudogene. This CDR3 has 18 amino acids. CDR3 coding DNA: TGTGCCAGCAGCAACGAACCCAGCCTGACTAGCGGGATATACGAGCAGTACTTC. Protein sequence: CASSNEPSLTSGIYEQYF.